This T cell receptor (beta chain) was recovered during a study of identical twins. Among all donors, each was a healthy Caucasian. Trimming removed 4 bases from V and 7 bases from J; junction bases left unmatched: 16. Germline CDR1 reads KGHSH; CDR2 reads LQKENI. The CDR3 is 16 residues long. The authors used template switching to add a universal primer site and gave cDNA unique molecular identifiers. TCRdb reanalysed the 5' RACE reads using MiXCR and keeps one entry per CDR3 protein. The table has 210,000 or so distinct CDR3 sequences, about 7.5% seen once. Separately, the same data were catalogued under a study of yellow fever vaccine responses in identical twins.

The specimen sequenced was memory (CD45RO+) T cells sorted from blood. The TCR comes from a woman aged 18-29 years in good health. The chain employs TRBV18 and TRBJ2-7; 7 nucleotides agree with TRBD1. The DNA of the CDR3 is TGTGCCAGCTCACTCATCCCCGGGACAGTCAATCGGGAGCAGTACTTC. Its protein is CASSLIPGTVNREQYF.